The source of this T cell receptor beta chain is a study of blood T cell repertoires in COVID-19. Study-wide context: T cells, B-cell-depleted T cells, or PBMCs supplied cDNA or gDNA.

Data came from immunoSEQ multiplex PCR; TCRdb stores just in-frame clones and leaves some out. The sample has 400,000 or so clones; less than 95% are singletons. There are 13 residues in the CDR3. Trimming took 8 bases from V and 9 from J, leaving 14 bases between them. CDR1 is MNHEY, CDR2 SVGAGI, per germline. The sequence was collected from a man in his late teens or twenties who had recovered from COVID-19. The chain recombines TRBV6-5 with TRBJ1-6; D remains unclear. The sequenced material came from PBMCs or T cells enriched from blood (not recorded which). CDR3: CASGGYYGSPLHF. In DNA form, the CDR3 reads TGTGCCAGCGGAGGCTACTACGGTTCACCCCTCCACTTT.